Following are 18 T cell receptor beta chains from one sample sequenced in a study of shared clonotypes between healthy human individuals. Profiling relied on immunoSEQ multiplex PCR, and the TCRdb table lists in-frame clones only, not all of them. The profile covers approximately 620,000 clones, with about 96% appearing a single time and around 0.058% taken by the ten largest. Sequencing used naive CD4+ T cells sorted from blood. Subset given: CD45RA+ positively selected. These receptors all stem from a woman aged 25 to 39 in good health.

Here the CDR3 DNA reads TGTGCCAGCAGTCGCGGGAGAAGCTCCTACGAGCAGTACTTC. Translation gives CASSRGRSSYEQYF. This chain connects TRBV6-5 to TRBJ2-7; TRBD2 matches 7 bases. The V gene end was trimmed by 5 bases and the J gene end by 0 bases; junction bases not matched to a gene: 4. The V gene's germline CDR1 is MNHEY and CDR2 SVGAGI. The CDR3 loop spans 14 amino acids.

The V gene is TRBV28, the J gene TRBJ1-5; D may be TRBD1 (5 bases). CDR1 MDHEN and CDR2 SYDVKM come from the germline V gene. The CDR3 totals 14 residues. The V end lost 5 bases, the J end lost 9 bases, and 17 bases lay between the germline ends. CDR3 sequence (DNA): TGTGCCAGCAGTAAGGCAGGGCGCCCCGGGCCCCAGCATTTT. As protein: CASSKAGRPGPQHF.

This chain links TRBV28 with TRBJ1-2, with D perhaps matching TRBD1 (6 bases). The germline V gene has CDR1 MDHEN and CDR2 SYDVKM. This CDR3 spans 16 amino acids. The germline V and J ends were trimmed by 3 bases and 3 bases, with 17 bases remaining between them. The CDR3 region has the DNA TGTGCCAGCAGTTTTGCTCCAGGGGCTGTCGACTATGGCTACACCTTC. Translating gives CASSFAPGAVDYGYTF.

The table lists this clone with a count of one. The rearrangement joins TRBV27 to TRBJ1-2; D is unclear. The CDR3 spans 13 residues. The V gene lost 5 bases and the J gene lost 6 bases, with 13 bases spanning the gap. Germline V gene sequence: CDR1 MNHEY, CDR2 SMNVEV (reference sequence). CDR3 bases: TGTGCCAGCAGTCCGCGGCGGGGTGATGGCTACACCTTC. This encodes CASSPRRGDGYTF.

V is TRBV13 and J is TRBJ1-1; D call uncertain. Germline CDR1 and CDR2: PRHDT and FYEKMQ (reference sequence). The CDR3 contains 12 residues. The germline V and J ends were trimmed by 6 bases and 3 bases, with 8 bases remaining between them. In nucleotides, the CDR3 is TGTGCCAGCAGTTCCACCGACACTGAAGCTTTCTTT. Residues: CASSSTDTEAFF.

The rearrangement uses TRBV13 and TRBJ2-7; D remains ambiguous. The CDR3 extends over 15 amino acids. The germline V gene encodes CDR1 PRHDT and CDR2 FYEKMQ (reference sequence). Trimming removed 2 bases at V and 0 bases at J, with 11 bases between. CDR3 coding DNA: TGTGCCAGCAGCTTAAGTCCCAGGAACTCCTACGAGCAGTACTTC. Translating gives CASSLSPRNSYEQYF.

V usage is TRBV27 and J usage is TRBJ2-1; D possibly corresponds to TRBD2 (6 bases). There are 14 residues in the CDR3. V dropped 4 bases and J dropped 5 bases, with 12 bases sitting between them. Germline V gene sequence: CDR1 MNHEY, CDR2 SMNVEV (reference sequence). DNA of the CDR3: TGTGCCAGCAGTTCCCTGGGGAGGAACAATGAGCAGTTCTTC. Translated: CASSSLGRNNEQFF.

This clone appeared a single time. The chain joins TRBV27 to TRBJ1-6; D possibly corresponds to TRBD1 (6 bases). The CDR3 is 18 residues long. The germline V and J ends were trimmed by 0 bases and 0 bases, with 12 bases remaining between them. From germline, CDR1 is MNHEY and CDR2 SMNVEV (reference sequence). The DNA of the CDR3 is TGTGCCAGCAGTTTATCAGGGGGATTTGGCTCCTATAATTCACCCCTCCACTTT. Amino acids: CASSLSGGFGSYNSPLHF.

The chain links TRBV10-3 to TRBJ1-1; 7 bases fit TRBD1. This CDR3 comprises 15 residues. The V gene end was trimmed by 5 bases and the J gene end by 6 bases; junction bases not matched to a gene: 12. Per the germline V gene, CDR1 is ENHRY and CDR2 is SYGVKD. The CDR3 bases are TGTGCCATCAGTCAATTGACAGGGTCAGTCGCTGAAGCTTTCTTT. Its translation: CAISQLTGSVAEAFF.

The chain carries TRBV7-9 and TRBJ2-1; D not resolved. CDR1 is SEHNR, CDR2 FQNEAQ, per germline (reference sequence). This CDR3 has 13 residues. The V and J ends lost 1 base and 4 bases respectively, with 5 bases between them. Written as DNA, the CDR3 is TGTGCCAGCAGCTTAGTTAGGTACAATGAGCAGTTCTTC. This sequence encodes CASSLVRYNEQFF.

V usage is TRBV2 and J usage is TRBJ2-7, with TRBD2 as a possible D gene (5 bases). V was cut by 10 bases and J by 0 bases, with 16 bases left in between. The CDR3 has 14 amino acids. CDR1 and CDR2 from the germline V gene are SNHLY and FYNNEI. CDR3 sequence (DNA): TGTGCCACCTCTTTCGGGATCGTCTCCTACGAGCAGTACTTC. The encoded protein is CATSFGIVSYEQYF.

The chain combines TRBV5-1 with TRBJ2-3, with D hard to call. The CDR3 loop spans 13 amino acids. Germline V CDR1 and CDR2: SGHRS, YFSETQ. Trimming cost V 0 bases and J 2 bases, with 4 bases left between them. CDR3 amino acids: CASSLVYTDTQYF. In nucleotides, the CDR3 is TGCGCCAGCAGCTTGGTATACACAGATACGCAGTATTTT.

The chain joins TRBV7-9 to TRBJ1-3; possibly TRBD1 for D (6 bases). The CDR3 is 16 residues long. Germline V gene sequence: CDR1 SEHNR, CDR2 FQNEAQ (reference sequence). With 2 bases removed from V and 4 bases from J, the gap between germline ends came to 15 bases. CDR3 in DNA: TGTGCCAGCAGCTTATACCAGGGGCATTTGGGAAACACCATATATTTT. It specifies CASSLYQGHLGNTIYF.

The chain combines TRBV19 with TRBJ1-4; D ambiguous. The V gene lost 3 bases and the J gene lost 11 bases, with 10 bases spanning the gap. Germline V gene lookup returns CDR1 LNHDA and CDR2 SQIVND (reference sequence). This CDR3 has 12 residues. The CDR3 sequence: CASSMGFRKLFF. CDR3 DNA: TGTGCCAGTAGTATGGGGTTTCGGAAACTGTTTTTT.

The chain is built from TRBV2 and TRBJ2-1; D unclear. V shed 5 bases and J shed 8 bases, with 10 bases lying between them. CDR3 length: 12 residues. CDR1 is SNHLY, CDR2 FYNNEI, per germline. The CDR3, as DNA: TGTGCCAGCAGTAGACTTTCTCATGAGCAGTTCTTC. This codes for CASSRLSHEQFF.

The chain carries TRBV19 and TRBJ2-6; D ambiguous. This CDR3 has 16 residues. The V gene's germline CDR1 is LNHDA and CDR2 SQIVND (reference sequence). V was clipped by 2 bases and J by 2 bases, with 10 bases between them. Here the CDR3 reads CASSIISLTGANVLTF. The CDR3 nucleotides are TGTGCCAGTAGTATAATATCCTTAACTGGGGCCAACGTCCTGACTTTC. The variable domain in full, with the rest retrieved from reference TRBV19 and TRBJ2-6, is DGGITQSPKYLFRKEGQNVTLSCEQNLNHDAMYWYRQDPGQGLRLIYYSQIVNDFQKGDIAEGYSVSREKKESFPLTVTSAQKNPTAFYLCASSIISLTGANVLTFGAGSRLTVL.

The chain has TRBV19 and TRBJ1-4; the D is unclear. CDR1 and CDR2 (germline): LNHDA, SQIVND (reference sequence). The V and J ends lost 5 bases and 0 bases respectively, with 13 bases between them. The CDR3 runs to 16 residues. Here the CDR3 reads CASSRRRVATNEKLFF. The CDR3 coding sequence is TGTGCCAGTAGTCGCAGGAGGGTTGCAACTAATGAAAAACTGTTTTTT. Full variable domain (missing parts from reference TRBV19 and TRBJ1-4): DGGITQSPKYLFRKEGQNVTLSCEQNLNHDAMYWYRQDPGQGLRLIYYSQIVNDFQKGDIAEGYSVSREKKESFPLTVTSAQKNPTAFYLCASSRRRVATNEKLFFGSGTQLSVL.

This clone was seen just once. The chain has TRBV6-1 and TRBJ1-5, with D uncertain. The ends were cut back, 7 bases at V and 11 bases at J, with 21 bases in the middle. CDR1 MNHNS and CDR2 SASEGT come from the germline V gene. This CDR3 comprises 14 residues. The CDR3 sequence: CASTNTIIGSAQHF. CDR3 sequence (DNA): TGTGCCAGCACTAACACGATTATAGGATCAGCCCAGCATTTT.